The present TCR beta chain was sequenced within a study of T cell responses to AZD1222 COVID-19 vaccine (TCRdb year 2021). About the study as a whole: A total of 230 or so trial participants underwent TCR sequencing, of whom nearly 210 received two doses of AZD1222 and roughly 25 received two doses of the MenACWY control vaccine. Enrollment into the trials was organized by age into subgroups of 18-55, 56-69 and 70-plus years, and those subgroups contained approximately 150, 30 and 60 TCR-sequenced participants, respectively. What the authors observed across the whole study: CD4 TCRs associated with the vaccine covered the entire spike protein, and the dominant responses were in regions 160-218 and 743-854. Participants were mostly white British, with more females than males. The authors suggested clonal diversity may have been underestimated. Conclusions about previously exposed vaccinees are limited because only six or seven AZD1222 recipients were SARS-CoV-2 seropositive at baseline. Because no day 14 peak-response samples were available, the repertoires could be characterized only after the peak T cell response. Reportedly, almost half of the unique spike-specific TCRs recognized epitopes lying outside the regions that are mutated in the B.1.351 and B.1.1.7 variants. The 56-69-year group was small, and its depth increase did not reach significance, likely because of low power. After two AZD1222 doses, both the breadth and the depth of spike-specific TCRs were significantly higher than at day 0 and than in MenACWY recipients.

Details on this clone: The antigen this receptor binds is unknown. No base quality information exists; no much larger clone differs at one position.

The CDR3 regions of human TCRbeta chains were analyzed by immunosequencing. The original pipeline was this. TCRs in the repertoires were compared against a reference library of SARS-CoV-2-specific TCRs that had been generated with the MIRA antigen-specificity platform. Breadth was defined as the fraction of unique TCRs that were SARS-CoV-2-associated, and depth was defined as the fraction of total T cells that were SARS-CoV-2-associated. Using the MIRA data, every spike-specific TCR was mapped to the spike region that the TCR reacted to and assigned to either a CD4 or a CD8 class. Log10-transformed breadth and depth values were compared by one-way ANOVA with Sidak's multiple comparisons tests. What TCRdb holds here is the immuneACCESS table cut down to in-frame rearrangements. Part of the clones is not present; checked against another copy, under half of the missing clones reflect an unresolved V gene, and the others are unexplained. V, J and clone size are taken as reported in that table, and D and trimming were inferred from the DNA itself. Within this sample are over 130,000 clones, with 92% of them counted one time only. 3.3% of the sample comes from the top ten.

Cut back by 6 bases and 8 bases, the V and J ends lie 7 bases apart. The CDR1 and CDR2 encoded by the germline V gene are MNHEY and SVGEGT. The cysteine opens and the phenylalanine closes a CDR3 of 11 amino acids. Left in the record is the CDR3 DNA by itself, 33 bases read in frame from the first base. The time point label corresponds to: about 28 days (+/-7) after the second vaccine dose. Because spike-specific TCR depth and breadth did not differ between the two schedules, AZD1222 recipients who got a second dose at roughly 4 weeks were pooled with those who got a second dose at roughly 12 weeks. Samples from vaccinated people were obtained from the UK trials COV001 and COV002, which included a single-blind randomized controlled phase 2/3 trial of AZD1222 (ChAdOx1 nCoV-19) in healthy adults. For TCRbeta chain sequencing, PBMC samples were collected from trial participants at day 0 and at day 28 after the second dose.

The source is an adult who received the AZD1222 COVID-19 vaccine. In this chain, TRBV6-2 or TRBV6-3 is recombined with TRBJ1-4, with no reliable assignment of the D segment. Source: peripheral blood, taken 28 days after the second AZD1222 dose. The sequenced DNA is TGTGCCAGCAGCTCCGGGGAAAAACTGTTTTTT. Translated, this is CASSSGEKLFF.